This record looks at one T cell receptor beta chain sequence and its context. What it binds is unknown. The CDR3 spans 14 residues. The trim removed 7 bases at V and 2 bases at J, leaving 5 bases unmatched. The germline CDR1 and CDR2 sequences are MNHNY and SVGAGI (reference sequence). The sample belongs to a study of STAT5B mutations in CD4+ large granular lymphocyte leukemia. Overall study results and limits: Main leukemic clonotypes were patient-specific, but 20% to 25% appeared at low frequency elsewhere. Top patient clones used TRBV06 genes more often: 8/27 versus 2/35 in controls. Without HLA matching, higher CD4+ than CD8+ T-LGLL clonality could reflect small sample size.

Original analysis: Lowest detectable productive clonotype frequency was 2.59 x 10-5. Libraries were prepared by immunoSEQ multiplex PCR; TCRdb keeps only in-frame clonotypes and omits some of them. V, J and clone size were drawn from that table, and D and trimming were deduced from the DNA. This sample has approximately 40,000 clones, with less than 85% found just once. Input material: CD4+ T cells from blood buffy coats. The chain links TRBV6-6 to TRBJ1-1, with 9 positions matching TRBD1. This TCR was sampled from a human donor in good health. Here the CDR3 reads CASTLDRGNTEAFF. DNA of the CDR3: TGTGCCAGCACCTTGGACAGGGGCAACACTGAAGCTTTCTTT.